The 11 T cell receptor beta chains presented below share a single source sample, sequenced in a study of persistence of HIV-infected CD4 T cells. Overlapping HIV-1 Gag 15-mer peptides at around 0.91 ug per peptide per mL were used. Responding CD4+ T cells were sorted by upregulation of both CD40 ligand and CD69. These receptors have no identified antigens. The libraries were made with immunoSEQ version 4 in survey mode. Produced via immunoSEQ multiplex PCR; TCRdb's table is partial and in-frame only. This sample has approximately 25,000 clones, with around 67% found just once. The sequenced sample was CD4+ T cells sorted from PBMCs after approximately 19-hour stimulation, obtained from a patient who received antiretroviral therapy. These TCRs come from an adult man with HIV who was CMV-seropositive.

This clone has only a few counts. This rearrangement joins TRBV9 to TRBJ1-2; D is perhaps TRBD1 (5 bases). The CDR3 covers 11 residues. Germline-derived CDR1 and CDR2 are SGDLS and YYNGEE. V dropped 7 bases and J dropped 6 bases, with 10 bases sitting between them. The CDR3 DNA reads TGTGCCAGCCACCGGGGGGATGGCTACACCTTC. Translated, it gives CASHRGDGYTF.

V and J are TRBV18 and TRBJ2-6; 10 bases match TRBD2. Germline trimming cut 5 bases from V and 2 bases from J; bases unmatched to any gene: 3. The CDR3 sequence is 16 residues long. Germline CDR1 KGHSH, CDR2 LQKENI. The CDR3 DNA reads as TGTGCCAGCTCAGCTAGCGGGGGTACTGGGGCCAACGTCCTGACTTTC. Translated: CASSASGGTGANVLTF.

Relative to its sample, this clone is medium-sized. The gene calls are TRBV18 and TRBJ2-2; 11 nucleotides align to TRBD2. Germline V lookup: CDR1 KGHSH, CDR2 LQKENI. The CDR3 sequence is 16 residues long. V lost 3 bases and J lost 6; bases outside the gene matches: 6. CDR3 sequence (DNA): TGTGCCAGCTCACCTCCGGGACTAGCGGTTCCCGGGGAGCTGTTTTTT. Translation gives CASSPPGLAVPGELFF.

The chain has TRBV24-1 and TRBJ2-6; 8 bases map to TRBD1. J was trimmed by 8 bases and V by 4 bases; bases with no gene match: 12. This CDR3 has 17 amino acids. The V gene's germline CDR1 is KGHDR and CDR2 SFDVKD. The CDR3 DNA is TGTGCCACCAGTGACCCCGGCCGGACAGGGAGAACCAACGTCCTGACTTTC. The encoded protein is CATSDPGRTGRTNVLTF.

This sequence joins TRBV2 and TRBJ2-3; no clear D gene. Germline CDR1 and CDR2: SNHLY and FYNNEI. V shed 3 bases and J shed 1 base, with 5 bases lying between them. CDR3 length: 13 amino acids. This chain's CDR3 is CASSETGTDTQYF. The CDR3 DNA reads as TGTGCCAGCAGTGAGACCGGCACAGATACGCAGTATTTT.

The V call is TRBV7-6, the J call TRBJ2-1; 10 bases fit TRBD2. There are 16 residues in the CDR3. Per the germline V gene, CDR1 is SGHVS and CDR2 is FNYEAQ. V shed 3 bases, J shed 3 bases, and the junction held 5 bases outside the gene matches. The chain's CDR3 is CASSFVAGGNYNEQFF. DNA for the CDR3: TGTGCCAGCAGCTTTGTAGCGGGGGGAAACTACAATGAGCAGTTCTTC. Drawing the rest from reference TRBV7-6 and TRBJ2-1, the complete variable domain is GAGVSQSPRYKVTKRGQDVALRCDPISGHVSLYWYRQALGQGPEFLTYFNYEAQQDKSGLPNDRFSAERPEGSISTLTIQRTEQRDSAMYRCASSFVAGGNYNEQFFGPGTRLTVL.

The chain uses TRBV19 and TRBJ2-1; D perhaps matches TRBD2 (6 bases). Germline assignment: CDR1 LNHDA and CDR2 SQIVND (reference sequence). The V end lost 5 bases, the J end lost 0 bases, and 8 bases lay between the germline ends. The CDR3 contains 14 residues. The CDR3 loop reads CASSAGTSYNEQFF. CDR3 coding DNA: TGTGCCAGTAGTGCGGGGACCTCCTACAATGAGCAGTTCTTC.

The V and J genes are TRBV5-4 and TRBJ1-6, with 8 positions matching TRBD1. Trimming at V came to 4 bases and at J to 0 bases, leaving 6 bases not matched to a gene. CDR3 length: 17 amino acids. Per the germline V gene, CDR1 is SGHNT and CDR2 is YYREEE (reference sequence). The CDR3 DNA is TGTGCCAGCAGCCCACGGACAGGGAGCTCCTATAATTCACCCCTCCACTTT. Amino acids: CASSPRTGSSYNSPLHF.

In nucleotides, the CDR3 is TGTGCCAGCAGTAAGCCAGGGACGGAAAACATTCAGTACTTC. This codes for CASSKPGTENIQYF. V and J are TRBV2 and TRBJ2-4, with D tentatively TRBD1 or TRBD2 (5 bases each). The CDR3 consists of 14 residues. Looked up from germline, CDR1 is SNHLY and CDR2 is FYNNEI. Trimming removed 5 bases from V and 5 bases from J, with 13 bases in between.

The chain combines TRBV29-1 with TRBJ2-7, with D perhaps TRBD1 (5 bases). CDR3 size: 12 residues. Trimming cost V 2 bases and J 7 bases, with 12 bases left between them. Per the germline V gene, CDR1 is SQVTM and CDR2 is ANQGSEA. The chain's CDR3 is CSVEMSGREQYF. CDR3 sequence (DNA): TGCAGCGTTGAAATGTCAGGGCGGGAGCAGTACTTC.

This rearrangement joins TRBV7-9 to TRBJ2-5, with 7 bases fitting TRBD1. The J segment lost 7 bases and the V segment lost 5 bases, leaving 10 bases of the junction unmatched. The germline V gene encodes CDR1 SEHNR and CDR2 FQNEAQ (reference sequence). The CDR3 loop spans 14 amino acids. CDR3 in amino acids: CASSQTTGDGTQYF. CDR3 in DNA: TGTGCCAGCAGCCAGACCACAGGGGATGGGACCCAGTACTTC.